This T cell receptor beta chain comes out of a study of T cell changes during pregnancy in multiple sclerosis. The V gene lost 4 bases and the J gene lost 0 bases, with 14 bases spanning the gap. Germline CDR1 LNHDA, CDR2 SQIVND (reference sequence). This CDR3 contains 16 residues. Assay: immunoSEQ multiplex PCR; the TCRdb copy retains only in-frame clones and omits some. The sample includes approximately 100,000 clones, around 90% seen only once; the top ten take around 3.1%. The receptor's source is a female donor with multiple sclerosis, enrolled in a pregnancy study. The chain uses TRBV19 and TRBJ2-3; D uncertain. This specimen consisted of peripheral blood, obtained in the second trimester of pregnancy. This CDR3 is CASSTSGGASTDTQYF. In DNA form, the CDR3 reads TGTGCCAGTAGTACCTCGGGTGGTGCTAGCACAGATACGCAGTATTTT. Looking up the rest from reference TRBV19 and TRBJ2-3 gives the full variable domain: DGGITQSPKYLFRKEGQNVTLSCEQNLNHDAMYWYRQDPGQGLRLIYYSQIVNDFQKGDIAEGYSVSREKKESFPLTVTSAQKNPTAFYLCASSTSGGASTDTQYFGPGTRLTVL.